One and the same sample provided the 30 T cell receptor beta chains below, sequenced in a study of identifying expanded T cells in peripheral blood. The table came from immunoSEQ multiplex PCR; TCRdb's copy has only in-frame clones and leaves some out. This sample has 100,000 to 150,000 clones, with 75% to 90% found just once. Sequencing was carried out using blood. The receptor source for this set is a person between 18 and 70 years old in good health.

The V and J genes are TRBV2 and TRBJ2-2, with TRBD2 matching over 12 bases. The CDR3 spans 13 residues. The J segment lost 10 bases and the V segment lost 11 bases, leaving 8 bases of the junction unmatched. CDR1 is SNHLY and CDR2 is FYNNEI in the germline V gene. The CDR3 DNA reads TGTGCCGGTACTAGCGGGGGGTGGTCGGAGCTGTTTTTT. As protein: CAGTSGGWSELFF.

The rearrangement links TRBV5-1 to TRBJ1-2; D ambiguous. The germline V and J ends were trimmed by 1 base and 6 bases, with 16 bases remaining between them. The CDR3 covers 15 residues. Germline V gene sequence: CDR1 SGHRS, CDR2 YFSETQ. The CDR3 reads CASSLLLGHVDGYTF. The DNA for the CDR3 is TGCGCCAGCAGCTTGTTACTAGGGCACGTTGATGGCTACACCTTC.

V gene TRBV19 combines with J gene TRBJ1-4, with D possibly being TRBD1 (5 bases). The CDR3 length is 15 residues. The germline V gene encodes CDR1 LNHDA and CDR2 SQIVND (reference sequence). Trimming removed 10 bases from V and 8 bases from J, with 23 bases in between. The CDR3 DNA reads as TGTGCCATCGCGGGACCTTCGGCCCGACCCGAAAAACTGTTTTTT. It yields the protein CAIAGPSARPEKLFF.

The rearrangement uses TRBV11-2 and TRBJ2-7, with D possibly being TRBD1 or TRBD2 (5 bases each). The germline gives CDR1 SGHAT, CDR2 FQNNGV. Trimming cost V 5 bases and J 4 bases, with 18 bases left between them. This CDR3 has 15 residues. CDR3 residues: CASSASFGTAYEQYF. The CDR3 coding sequence is TGTGCCAGCAGCGCTAGTTTCGGGACGGCTTACGAGCAGTACTTC. Full variable domain (missing parts from reference TRBV11-2 and TRBJ2-7): EAGVAQSPRYKIIEKRQSVAFWCNPISGHATLYWYQQILGQGPKLLIQFQNNGVVDDSQLPKDRFSAERLKGVDSTLKIQPAKLEDSAVYLCASSASFGTAYEQYFGPGTRLTVT.

This chain connects TRBV4-1 to TRBJ2-5; 8 bases are shared with TRBD1. The germline V gene has CDR1 MGHRA and CDR2 YSYEKL. Losses at the gene ends were 1 base for V and 1 base for J; bases not matched to a gene: 8. This CDR3 has 17 amino acids. CDR3 sequence reads: CASSQVRSGGFQETQYF. The CDR3 DNA reads TGCGCCAGCAGCCAAGTCCGGTCAGGGGGCTTCCAAGAGACCCAGTACTTC.

The genes are TRBV6-5 and TRBJ1-3; D gene uncertain. Trimming took 5 bases from V and 1 from J, leaving 12 bases between them. Germline CDR1 is MNHEY and CDR2 is SVGAGI. This CDR3 is 15 amino acids long. The CDR3 DNA sequence: TGTGCCAGCAGTGGCCTCTGGGTTTCTGGAAACACCATATATTTT. This codes for CASSGLWVSGNTIYF.

The chain carries TRBV7-3 and TRBJ1-1; 7 nucleotides line up with TRBD1. This CDR3 region has 14 residues. J was trimmed by 2 bases and V by 5 bases; bases with no gene match: 5. Germline CDR1 and CDR2: SGHTA and FQGTGA. In DNA form, the CDR3 reads TGTGCCAGCAGCGCGGGACAGCGTAACACTGAAGCTTTCTTT. Translating it yields CASSAGQRNTEAFF.

The chain has TRBV19 and TRBJ2-7; TRBD1 agrees at 7 bases. The CDR3 consists of 15 residues. The J segment lost 1 base and the V segment lost 1 base, leaving 4 bases of the junction unmatched. Germline V CDR1 and CDR2: LNHDA, SQIVND (reference sequence). DNA for the CDR3: TGTGCCAGTAGTATAGTGGGGACAGCGTCCTACGAGCAGTACTTC. Residues: CASSIVGTASYEQYF.

The chain uses TRBV5-1 and TRBJ2-3; 10 nucleotides match TRBD2. The germline V gene encodes CDR1 SGHRS and CDR2 YFSETQ. The CDR3 has 16 residues. The junction had 13 bases not matched to a gene; V was cut back by 6 bases and J by 6 bases. The CDR3 sequence is CASTPTLAGSSDTQYF. Here the CDR3 DNA reads TGCGCCAGCACCCCCACACTAGCGGGATCTTCGGATACGCAGTATTTT.

The chain uses TRBV5-1 and TRBJ1-2; TRBD1 agrees at 9 bases. The germline V gene encodes CDR1 SGHRS and CDR2 YFSETQ. V lost 4 bases and J lost 3; bases outside the gene matches: 4. This CDR3 contains 14 residues. CDR3 nucleotides: TGCGCCAGCAGCCCGGGACAGGGCCACTATGGCTACACCTTC. Translating gives CASSPGQGHYGYTF. Supplemented by reference TRBV5-1 and TRBJ1-2, the full variable domain reads KAGVTQTPRYLIKTRGQQVTLSCSPISGHRSVSWYQQTPGQGLQFLFEYFSETQRNKGNFPGRFSGRQFSNSRSEMNVSTLELGDSALYLCASSPGQGHYGYTFGSGTRLTVV.

CDR3 coding DNA: TGTGCCAGCAGCCCAAACTTCAGGGGGCCCAACTATGGCTACACCTTC. It codes for CASSPNFRGPNYGYTF. V gene TRBV7-8 combines with J gene TRBJ1-2; 8 bases are shared with TRBD1. This CDR3 is 16 amino acids long. V was clipped by 5 bases and J by 2 bases; unmatched bases: 10. Germline V CDR1 and CDR2: SGHVS, FQNEAQ.

J is TRBJ1-4 and V is TRBV5-1; D uncertain. The germline V gene has CDR1 SGHRS and CDR2 YFSETQ. The CDR3 consists of 17 residues. Trimming removed 0 bases from V and 0 bases from J, with 12 bases in between. DNA of the CDR3: TGCGCCAGCAGCTTGGGGCTGGGAGGAGCAACTAATGAAAAACTGTTTTTT. This gives the protein CASSLGLGGATNEKLFF.

The J gene is TRBJ2-2, the V gene TRBV19; D uncertain. The CDR3 consists of 15 residues. The V end was cut by 3 bases, the J end by 4 bases, with 12 bases between. CDR1 LNHDA and CDR2 SQIVND come from the germline V gene (reference sequence). Here the CDR3 reads CASSMGPSATGELFF. CDR3 sequence (DNA): TGTGCCAGTAGTATGGGCCCGTCGGCCACCGGGGAGCTGTTTTTT.

J is TRBJ2-1 and V is TRBV6-6; weak D call: TRBD1 (6 bases). CDR3 length: 12 residues. Germline loops: CDR1 MNHNY, CDR2 SVGAGI (reference sequence). Trimming left V 7 bases short and J 9 bases short, with 13 bases between. The CDR3, as DNA: TGTGCCAGCACAGAACGAGGGGGTGAGCAGTTCTTC. Amino acids: CASTERGGEQFF.

The chain combines TRBV29-1 with TRBJ1-6, with a weak D call TRBD1 (6 bases). V shed 8 bases and J shed 8 bases, with 19 bases lying between them. Germline loops: CDR1 SQVTM, CDR2 ANQGSEA. This CDR3 region has 14 residues. In DNA form, the CDR3 reads TGCAGCATAAAAAGAGGAGGGGGGGATTCACCCCTCCACTTT. It encodes CSIKRGGGDSPLHF.

As to this clone: Additional DNA sequences in this sample encode the identical CDR3. The J gene is TRBJ2-3, the V gene TRBV18; D gene uncertain. Germline loops: CDR1 KGHSH, CDR2 LQKENI. CDR3 length: 12 amino acids. Trimming left V 3 bases short and J 0 bases short, with 1 base between. DNA for the CDR3: TGTGCCAGCTCACCCAGCACAGATACGCAGTATTTT. As protein: CASSPSTDTQYF.

CDR3: CASSLGDSIDGYTF. CDR3 sequence (DNA): TGCGCCAGCAGCTTGGGGGACAGTATCGATGGCTACACCTTC. This sequence joins TRBV5-1 and TRBJ1-2; 7 positions agree with TRBD1. The CDR3 has 14 amino acids. The ends lost 0 bases at V and 6 bases at J; junction bases unmatched: 5. Germline V gene data show CDR1 as SGHRS and CDR2 as YFSETQ.

This chain links TRBV27 with TRBJ1-2; 7 nucleotides line up with TRBD1. Unmatched junction bases numbered 4, after V lost 2 bases and J lost 4 bases. This CDR3 is 14 amino acids long. Looked up from germline, CDR1 is MNHEY and CDR2 is SMNVEV (reference sequence). CDR3 protein: CASSLDRAGYGYTF. In DNA, the CDR3 is TGTGCCAGCAGTTTAGACAGGGCGGGCTATGGCTACACCTTC.

V is TRBV19 and J is TRBJ2-5; 9 bases are a match to TRBD1. The V segment lost 9 bases and the J segment 5 bases; nucleotides outside the gene matches: 4. Per germline, CDR1 LNHDA and CDR2 SQIVND (reference sequence). CDR3 length: 12 amino acids. The CDR3 coding sequence is TGTGCCAGCGGACAGGGGTTGGAGACCCAGTACTTC. As protein: CASGQGLETQYF.

The rearrangement joins TRBV7-2 to TRBJ1-1; D is unresolved. The germline V gene has CDR1 SGHTA and CDR2 FQGNSA. The V and J ends lost 5 bases and 6 bases respectively, with 13 bases between them. CDR3 length: 13 amino acids. CDR3 loop: CASSPGNYAEAFF. CDR3 DNA sequence: TGTGCCAGCAGCCCGGGTAATTACGCTGAAGCTTTCTTT.

The genes are TRBV7-3 and TRBJ1-2; D gene unclear. Trimming stripped 5 bases from V and 0 bases from J, with 13 bases between. The length of the CDR3 is 15 residues. CDR1 and CDR2 (germline): SGHTA, FQGTGA. CDR3 sequence (DNA): TGTGCCAGCAGCAAAACAACCCTAGCTAACTATGGCTACACCTTC. As protein: CASSKTTLANYGYTF.

This clone was detected only once. The chain carries TRBV18 and TRBJ2-1, with 14 nucleotides matching TRBD2. This CDR3 has 18 amino acids. The V gene end was trimmed by 2 bases and the J gene end by 5 bases; junction bases not matched to a gene: 8. The germline V gene encodes CDR1 KGHSH and CDR2 LQKENI. CDR3 coding DNA: TGTGCCAGCTCACCAACGACTAGCGGGAGGGCTCAGGACAATGAGCAGTTCTTC. It translates to CASSPTTSGRAQDNEQFF.

In its sample, this clone was seen once. CDR3 nucleotide sequence: TGTGCCAGCAGCTGGGGACTCGCCTACGAGCAGTACTTC. This codes for CASSWGLAYEQYF. The rearrangement uses TRBV7-8 and TRBJ2-7, with D possibly matching TRBD2 (6 bases). This CDR3 comprises 13 residues. The germline V gene has CDR1 SGHVS and CDR2 FQNEAQ. The V gene lost 4 bases and the J gene lost 2 bases, with 9 bases spanning the gap. Looking up the rest from reference TRBV7-8 and TRBJ2-7 gives the full variable domain: GAGVSQSPRYKVAKRGQDVALRCDPISGHVSLFWYQQALGQGPEFLTYFQNEAQLDKSGLPSDRFFAERPEGSVSTLKIQRTQQEDSAVYLCASSWGLAYEQYFGPGTRLTVT.

CDR3 protein: CASRPGPWNTGELFF. The CDR3 DNA reads TGTGCCAGCAGACCCGGGCCCTGGAACACCGGGGAGCTGTTTTTT. This chain uses TRBV6-5 with TRBJ2-2; D ambiguous. Trimming took off 6 bases at V and 1 base at J, with 12 bases between the two ends. The CDR3 is 15 residues long. The germline V gene has CDR1 MNHEY and CDR2 SVGAGI.

This chain connects TRBV14 to TRBJ2-5; D is ambiguous. CDR3 size: 12 residues. V lost 4 bases and J 4 bases, leaving 7 bases between the germline ends. Per germline, CDR1 SGHDN and CDR2 FVKESK. As DNA, the CDR3 is TGTGCCAGCAGCCGGCTGGGAGAGACCCAGTACTTC. Translation: CASSRLGETQYF. The full variable domain, completed using reference TRBV14 and TRBJ2-5, is EAGVTQFPSHSVIEKGQTVTLRCDPISGHDNLYWYRRVMGKEIKFLLHFVKESKQDESGMPNNRFLAERTGGTYSTLKVQPAELEDSGVYFCASSRLGETQYFGPGTRLLVL.

This clone was recorded only once. The junction departs from germline at one end; a sequencing error may be responsible. This chain links TRBV9 with TRBJ1-2, with a tentative D call TRBD1 (5 bases). The CDR3 has 16 amino acids. The V gene's germline CDR1 is SGDLS and CDR2 YYNGEE. CDR3 region: CASTVEGAGRNYGYTF. CDR3 nucleotides: TGTGCCAGCACCGTAGAAGGGGCAGGACGCAACTATGGCTACACCTTC.

The chain recombines TRBV19 with TRBJ1-5; 8 bases line up with TRBD1. With V trimmed by 6 bases and J by 6 bases, 4 bases remained unmatched. The CDR3 has 13 residues. Germline V CDR1 and CDR2: LNHDA, SQIVND (reference sequence). CDR3: CASSDRGRQPQHF. The DNA for the CDR3 is TGTGCCAGTAGCGACAGGGGACGTCAGCCCCAGCATTTT.

The chain recombines TRBV7-9 with TRBJ1-2, with D possibly matching TRBD1 (5 bases). The CDR3 consists of 13 residues. CDR1 and CDR2 (germline): SEHNR, FQNEAQ (reference sequence). Trimming shortened V by 6 bases and J by 8 bases, and 16 bases separated the two germline ends. Here the CDR3 reads CASRGTAHAGYTF. CDR3 coding DNA: TGTGCCAGCAGAGGGACTGCCCATGCGGGCTACACCTTC.

The V and J genes are TRBV2 and TRBJ2-7; D unresolved. The CDR3 totals 13 residues. The V and J ends lost 4 bases and 4 bases respectively, with 11 bases between them. Germline lookup yields CDR1 SNHLY and CDR2 FYNNEI. CDR3 region: CASSGVSSYEQYF. The CDR3 nucleotides read TGTGCCAGCAGTGGTGTCAGTTCGTACGAGCAGTACTTC. The whole variable domain, remainder taken from reference TRBV2 and TRBJ2-7, is EPEVTQTPSHQVTQMGQEVILRCVPISNHLYFYWYRQILGQKVEFLVSFYNNEISEKSEIFDDQFSVERPDGSNFTLKIRSTKLEDSAMYFCASSGVSSYEQYFGPGTRLTVT.

V is TRBV19 and J is TRBJ2-2; TRBD1 or TRBD2 may be the D gene (5 bases each). In germline, CDR1 is LNHDA, CDR2 SQIVND (reference sequence). With 7 bases removed from V and 6 bases from J, the gap between germline ends came to 18 bases. The CDR3 loop spans 15 amino acids. CDR3 residues: CASNIRGESAGELFF. In nucleotides, the CDR3 is TGTGCCAGTAATATCAGAGGGGAATCGGCCGGGGAGCTGTTTTTT.